The 8 T cell receptor beta chains in this list originate from one sample, sequenced in a study of OX40 agonist ivuxolimab in advanced cancers. Sequencing used immunoSEQ multiplex PCR; TCRdb keeps in-frame clones, though not all of them. Here the sample spans tens of thousands of clones, about 87% being singletons. The material sequenced was CD4+ or CD8+ T cells sorted from blood, taken in a trial of the OX40 agonist ivuxolimab. The receptors were sampled from an adult with an advanced solid tumor such as melanoma, head and neck, liver or kidney cancer.

This sequence joins TRBV4-2 and TRBJ2-7; no firm D call. Trimming pared 5 bases from V and 5 bases from J, leaving 7 bases between. Germline V gene lookup returns CDR1 LGHNA and CDR2 YNFKEQ. This CDR3 is built from 11 residues. For the CDR3, the DNA is TGTGCCAGCAGCTTGATAGACGAGCAGTACTTC. This gives the protein CASSLIDEQYF.

The chain joins TRBV9 to TRBJ1-1, with 8 bases identical to TRBD1. The J segment lost 4 bases and the V segment lost 3 bases, leaving 5 bases of the junction unmatched. The CDR3 spans 14 residues. CDR1 is SGDLS, CDR2 YYNGEE, per germline. In DNA form, the CDR3 reads TGTGCCAGCAGCGAGACAGGGGCCTTCACTGAAGCTTTCTTT. This codes for CASSETGAFTEAFF. The full variable domain, in which reference TRBV9 and TRBJ1-1 provide the parts outside the CDR3, is DSGVTQTPKHLITATGQRVTLRCSPRSGDLSVYWYQQSLDQGLQFLIQYYNGEERAKGNILERFSAQQFPDLHSELNLSSLELGDSALYFCASSETGAFTEAFFGQGTRLTVV.

The CDR3 is CSVEADTQYF. The CDR3 bases are TGCAGCGTTGAAGCGGATACGCAGTATTTT. The V call is TRBV29-1, the J call TRBJ2-3; no clear D gene. Germline lookup yields CDR1 SQVTM and CDR2 ANQGSEA. There are 10 residues in the CDR3. Trimming left V 1 base short and J 6 bases short, with 2 bases between.

Remarks on this clone: Other DNA variants within this sample encode the same CDR3. The J gene is TRBJ1-1, the V gene TRBV13; no reliable D call. Between the trimmed V and J ends, which lost 3 bases and 3 bases, there was a span of 8 bases. CDR1 is PRHDT, CDR2 FYEKMQ, per germline (reference sequence). This CDR3 spans 13 amino acids. The CDR3 spells CASSFTGYTEAFF. For the CDR3, the DNA is TGTGCCAGCAGCTTCACGGGGTACACTGAAGCTTTCTTT.

V and J are TRBV11-3 and TRBJ2-7; 9 bases match TRBD2. The CDR3 is 15 amino acids. CDR1 SGHNT and CDR2 YENEEA come from the germline V gene. After removal of 4 bases from V and 3 bases from J, the junction contained 7 bases not matched to a gene. In nucleotides, the CDR3 is TGTGCCAGCAGCTCGACGACTAGCGGCTACTACGAGCAGTACTTC. Amino acids: CASSSTTSGYYEQYF.

The chain links TRBV6-5 to TRBJ2-3; 10 positions agree with TRBD2. V trimming: 4 bases; J trimming: 7 bases; junction bases outside the gene matches: 8. Germline V CDR1 and CDR2: MNHEY, SVGAGI. This CDR3 has 15 amino acids. The CDR3 nucleotides read TGTGCCAGCAGTTGGACTAGCGGCCCTCGACATACGCAGTATTTT. Translating gives CASSWTSGPRHTQYF.

The table lists this clone with a count of one. The chain links TRBV19 to TRBJ2-3, with TRBD2 identical over 12 bases. In germline, CDR1 is LNHDA, CDR2 SQIVND (reference sequence). CDR3 length: 16 amino acids. J lost 1 base, V lost 4 bases, and 3 bases had no gene match. The CDR3 DNA reads TGTGCCAGTAGTAGACTAGCGGGAGCCGGCACAGATACGCAGTATTTT. Translating it yields CASSRLAGAGTDTQYF.

This rearrangement joins TRBV29-1 to TRBJ1-2, with D possibly matching TRBD1 (6 bases). In germline, CDR1 is SQVTM, CDR2 ANQGSEA. This CDR3 contains 15 residues. Trimming pared 3 bases from V and 4 bases from J, leaving 18 bases between. This CDR3 is CSVEEGGYLGYGYTF. In DNA, the CDR3 is TGCAGCGTTGAGGAGGGGGGCTATTTGGGCTATGGCTACACCTTC.